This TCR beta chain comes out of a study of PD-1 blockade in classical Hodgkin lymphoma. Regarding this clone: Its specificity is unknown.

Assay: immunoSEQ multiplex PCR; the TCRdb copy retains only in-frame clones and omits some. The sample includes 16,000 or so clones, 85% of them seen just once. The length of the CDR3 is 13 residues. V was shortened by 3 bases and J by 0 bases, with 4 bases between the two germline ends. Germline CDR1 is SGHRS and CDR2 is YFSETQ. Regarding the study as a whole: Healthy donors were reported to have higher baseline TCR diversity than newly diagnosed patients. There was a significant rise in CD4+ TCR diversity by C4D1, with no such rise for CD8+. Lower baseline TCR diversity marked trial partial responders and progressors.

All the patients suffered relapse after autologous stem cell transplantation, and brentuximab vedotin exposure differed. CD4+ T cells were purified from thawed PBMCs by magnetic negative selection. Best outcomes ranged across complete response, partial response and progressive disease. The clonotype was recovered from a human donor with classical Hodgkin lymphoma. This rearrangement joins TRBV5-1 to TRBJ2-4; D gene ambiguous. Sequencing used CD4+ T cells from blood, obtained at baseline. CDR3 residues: CASSSPAKNIQYF. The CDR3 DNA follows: TGCGCCAGCAGCTCTCCAGCCAAAAACATTCAGTACTTC.